Presented here are 12 T cell receptor beta chains from one specimen sequenced in a study of cytomegalovirus exposure and HLA in healthy donors. PCR involved 60 Vbeta and 13 Jbeta primers. Assay used: immunoSEQ multiplex PCR; TCRdb lists only in-frame clones, some missing. The data contain tens of thousands of clones, approximately 68% of them singletons. The specimen was PBMCs. Source of these receptors: a man in his thirties or forties in good health and CMV-seronegative.

V usage is TRBV5-1 and J usage is TRBJ1-1, with 12 bases aligning to TRBD1. V lost 4 bases to trimming and J lost 7 bases; unmatched junction nucleotides: 5. Germline assignment: CDR1 SGHRS and CDR2 YFSETQ. The CDR3 sequence is 14 residues long. The CDR3 spells CASSKGQGAGEAFF. The CDR3 DNA is TGCGCCAGCAGCAAGGGACAGGGGGCGGGTGAAGCTTTCTTT.

V usage is TRBV18 and J usage is TRBJ2-2; TRBD2 agrees at 10 bases. Germline V gene sequence: CDR1 KGHSH, CDR2 LQKENI. The CDR3 consists of 17 residues. Unmatched junction bases numbered 8, after V lost 2 bases and J lost 5 bases. The CDR3 region has the DNA TGTGCCAGCTCACCAAGATTAGAACTAGCGGGAACCGGGGAGCTGTTTTTT. Translating gives CASSPRLELAGTGELFF.

Details on this clone: The final CDR3 position lacks the conserved phenylalanine or tryptophan, pointing to a likely read error. The rearrangement uses TRBV2 and TRBJ1-1; D remains unclear. Germline CDR1 reads SNHLY; CDR2 reads FYNNEI. Deletions cut 5 bases from V and 1 base from J, with 5 bases between. The CDR3 runs 12 residues. For the CDR3, the DNA is TGTGCCAGCAGTCAACAGAACACTGAAGCTTTCTTG. This translates into CASSQQNTEAFL.

Only a few counts were recorded for this clone. This CDR3 reads CASGTSGGNNEQFF. CDR3 nucleotides: TGCGCCAGCGGGACTAGCGGAGGTAACAATGAGCAGTTCTTC. The chain is built from TRBV10-2 and TRBJ2-1; TRBD2 matches 11 bases. Germline CDR1 reads WSHSY; CDR2 reads SAAADI. The CDR3 covers 14 residues. V lost 8 bases to trimming and J lost 5 bases; unmatched junction nucleotides: 5.

The V gene is TRBV27, the J gene TRBJ2-1; D perhaps matches TRBD2 (5 bases). The length of the CDR3 is 15 residues. The V gene lost 2 bases and the J gene lost 4 bases, with 12 bases spanning the gap. From germline, CDR1 is MNHEY and CDR2 SMNVEV (reference sequence). As DNA, the CDR3 is TGTGCCAGCAGTTTAAAGGGTCGGGGATACAATGAGCAGTTCTTC. Its translation is CASSLKGRGYNEQFF.

The chain recombines TRBV12-2 with TRBJ2-7; the table gives TRBD2 as D, unverified against the DNA. TRBV12-2 corresponds to a pseudogene. The CDR3 has 16 residues. The CDR3 here is CASGDHGLAGSYEQYF. The CDR3 DNA follows: TGTGCAAGCGGGGACCACGGACTAGCGGGGAGTTACGAGCAGTACTTC.

This rearrangement joins TRBV4-1 to TRBJ2-7; the match to TRBD1 covers 10 bases. J lost 3 bases, V lost 3 bases, and 2 bases had no gene match. The CDR3 runs 14 residues. Germline CDR1 is MGHRA and CDR2 is YSYEKL. The CDR3 here is CASSQTGGFYEQYF. DNA for the CDR3: TGCGCCAGCAGCCAGACAGGGGGCTTCTACGAGCAGTACTTC.

The genes are TRBV5-1 and TRBJ1-2; D is ambiguous. There are 14 residues in the CDR3. CDR1 and CDR2 (germline): SGHRS, YFSETQ. Trimming stripped 0 bases from V and 6 bases from J, with 12 bases between. DNA for the CDR3: TGCGCCAGCAGCTTGGGGGCCGGTTACGATGGCTACACCTTC. Encoded protein: CASSLGAGYDGYTF.

There are a few counts of this clone. The chain joins TRBV4-1 to TRBJ2-5; D uncertain. Trimming removed 4 bases from V and 3 bases from J, with 6 bases in between. Germline CDR1 MGHRA, CDR2 YSYEKL. The CDR3 runs 12 residues. Written as DNA, the CDR3 is TGCGCCAGCAGCCCCGAGGAAGAGACCCAGTACTTC. The encoded protein is CASSPEEETQYF.

The chain is built from TRBV7-9 and TRBJ2-7; 7 bases are shared with TRBD1. The CDR3 has 14 amino acids. Looked up from germline, CDR1 is SEHNR and CDR2 is FQNEAQ (reference sequence). V lost 5 bases, J lost 3 bases, and 7 bases stayed unmatched. The CDR3 bases are TGTGCCAGCAGCGCGAGGGGGCTCGGCTACGAGCAGTACTTC. Its translation is CASSARGLGYEQYF.

In its sample, this clone was seen once. The V gene is TRBV6-1, the J gene TRBJ2-7, with 9 bases identical to TRBD1. The CDR3 is made up of 14 amino acids. Trimming removed 6 bases from V and 3 bases from J; junction bases left unmatched: 6. From germline, CDR1 is MNHNS and CDR2 SASEGT. CDR3 DNA: TGTGCCAGCAGCGAGCGGGGACAGGGCTACGAGCAGTACTTC. This sequence encodes CASSERGQGYEQYF.

This chain links TRBV5-6 with TRBJ2-7; possible D gene TRBD2, 6 bases. Trimming stripped 7 bases from V and 1 base from J, with 15 bases between. CDR1 and CDR2 from the germline V gene are SGHDT and YYEEEE. This CDR3 is 14 amino acids long. CDR3 DNA sequence: TGTGCCAGCCGAACGGCCGGGGGATCCTACGAGCAGTACTTC. This sequence encodes CASRTAGGSYEQYF.